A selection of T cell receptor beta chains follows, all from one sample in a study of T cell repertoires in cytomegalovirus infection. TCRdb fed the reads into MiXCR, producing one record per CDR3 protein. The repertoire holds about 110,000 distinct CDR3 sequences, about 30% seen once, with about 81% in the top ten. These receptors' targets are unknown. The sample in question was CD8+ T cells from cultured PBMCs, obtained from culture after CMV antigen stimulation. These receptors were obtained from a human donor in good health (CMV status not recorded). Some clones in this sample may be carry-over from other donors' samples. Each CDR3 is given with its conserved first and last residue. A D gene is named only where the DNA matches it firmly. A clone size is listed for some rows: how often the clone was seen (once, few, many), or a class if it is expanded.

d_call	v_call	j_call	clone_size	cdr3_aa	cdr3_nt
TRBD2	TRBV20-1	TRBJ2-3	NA	CSARDSQASGSTDTQYF	TGCAGTGCTAGAGATTCTCAGGCTAGCGGTAGCACAGATACGCAGTATTTT
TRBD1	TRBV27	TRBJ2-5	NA	CASSSGTGIETQYF	TGTGCCAGCAGTTCCGGGACAGGGATAGAGACCCAGTACTTC
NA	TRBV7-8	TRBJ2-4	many	CASMGQGGSKNIQYF	TGTGCCAGCATGGGGCAGGGCGGATCCAAAAACATTCAGTACTTC
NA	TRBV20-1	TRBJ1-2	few	CSARDQTRAFYGYTF	TGCAGTGCTAGAGATCAGACGAGGGCCTTCTATGGCTACACCTTC
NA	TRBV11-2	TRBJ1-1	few	CASSLGAGGGYTEAFF	TGTGCCAGCAGCTTAGGGGCGGGTGGGGGTTACACTGAAGCTTTCTTT
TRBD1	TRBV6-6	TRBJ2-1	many	CASSSAPGQGTYNEQFF	TGTGCCAGCAGCTCCGCCCCAGGACAGGGGACGTACAATGAGCAGTTCTTC
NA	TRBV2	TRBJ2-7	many	CASSDEDGLPYEQYF	TGTGCCAGCAGTGATGAAGACGGACTTCCCTACGAGCAGTACTTC
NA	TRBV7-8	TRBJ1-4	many	CASSLGNIGEVGEKLFF	TGTGCCAGCAGCTTGGGGAATATCGGGGAGGTCGGTGAAAAACTGTTTTTT
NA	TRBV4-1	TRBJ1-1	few	CASSQARTNTEAFF	TGCGCCAGCAGCCAAGCCCGTACGAACACTGAAGCTTTCTTT
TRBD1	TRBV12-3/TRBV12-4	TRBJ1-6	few	CASRTTRTGSSYNSPLHF	TGTGCCAGCAGGACTACTCGGACAGGGAGTTCCTATAATTCACCCCTCCACTTT
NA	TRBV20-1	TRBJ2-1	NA	CSARDTRGGGGNEQFF	TGCAGTGCTAGAGATACGAGAGGGGGGGGAGGGAATGAGCAGTTCTTC
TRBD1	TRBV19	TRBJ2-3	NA	CASSPREGATADTQYF	TGTGCCAGTAGCCCAAGAGAGGGGGCAACGGCAGATACGCAGTATTTT
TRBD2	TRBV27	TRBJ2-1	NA	CASSLTSGGTVAYNEQFF	TGTGCCAGCAGTTTGACTAGCGGGGGGACCGTCGCCTACAATGAGCAGTTCTTC
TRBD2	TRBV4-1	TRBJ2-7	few	CASSQAGGEQYF	TGCGCCAGCAGCCAAGCGGGGGGCGAGCAGTACTTC
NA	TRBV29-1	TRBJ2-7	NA	CSVELGQGNYEQYF	TGCAGCGTTGAATTGGGTCAGGGGAACTACGAGCAGTACTTC
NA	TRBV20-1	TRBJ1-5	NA	CSANGQPGISNQPQHF	TGCAGTGCTAATGGACAGCCGGGGATAAGCAATCAGCCCCAGCATTTT
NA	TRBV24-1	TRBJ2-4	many	CATSDGSNIQYF	TGTGCCACCAGTGATGGATCAAACATTCAGTACTTC
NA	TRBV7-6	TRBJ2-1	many	CASSFGGYNEQFF	TGTGCCAGCAGCTTTGGGGGTTACAATGAGCAGTTCTTC
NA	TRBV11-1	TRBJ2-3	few	CASSSGVPDTQYF	TGTGCCAGCAGCTCCGGAGTGCCGGATACGCAGTATTTT
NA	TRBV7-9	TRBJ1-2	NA	CASSLSGYGYTF	TGTGCCAGCAGCTTATCAGGTTATGGCTACACCTTC
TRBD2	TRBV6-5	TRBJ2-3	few	CASSYSGSGLAQTDTQYF	TGTGCCAGCAGTTACTCAGGGTCGGGACTAGCGCAAACGGATACGCAGTATTTT
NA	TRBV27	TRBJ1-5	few	CASSRLGALGSNQPQHF	TGTGCCAGCAGTCGTCTAGGCGCGTTAGGTAGCAATCAGCCCCAGCATTTT
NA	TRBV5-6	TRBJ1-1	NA	CASTIAAGTEAFF	TGTGCCAGCACCATTGCTGCGGGCACTGAAGCTTTCTTT
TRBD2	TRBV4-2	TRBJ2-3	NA	CASSQERGTSSYTQYF	TGTGCCAGCAGCCAAGAGCGGGGGACTTCAAGTTATACGCAGTATTTT
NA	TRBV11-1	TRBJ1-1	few	CASSSRAGMNTEAFF	TGTGCCAGCAGCTCCCGGGCAGGGATGAACACTGAAGCTTTCTTT
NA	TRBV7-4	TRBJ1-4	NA	CASSPPRGDNEKLFF	TGTGCCAGCAGCCCCCCGCGGGGGGATAATGAAAAACTGTTTTTT
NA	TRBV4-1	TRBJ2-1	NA	CASTHAEFSGEQFF	TGCGCCAGCACCCACGCGGAGTTCAGCGGGGAGCAGTTCTTC
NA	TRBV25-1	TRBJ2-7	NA	CASSEWGASSYEQYF	TGTGCCAGCAGTGAATGGGGGGCCTCCTCCTACGAGCAGTACTTC
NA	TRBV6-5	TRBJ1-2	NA	CASTTRVLDGYTF	TGTGCCAGCACGACCAGGGTTTTGGATGGCTACACCTTC